A selection of T cell receptor beta chains follows, all from one sample in a study of T-cell reconstitution after alpha-beta-depleted transplantation in children. TCRdb itself ran the PCR reads through MiXCR, one entry per CDR3 protein. This sample carries fewer than 700,000 distinct CDR3 sequences, 10% to 15% of them seen once, and the ten largest clones take about 2.2%. Sequencing used PBMCs, mostly from graft donor cells, obtained 360 days after TCRalphabeta/CD19-depleted stem cell transplant. These receptors came from a male patient younger than 18 who had a stem cell transplant for acute myeloid leukemia, so the T cells may come from the graft donor. Each CDR3 is given with its conserved first and last residue. The order of the fields is J gene, V gene, clone size, D gene, CDR3 DNA, CDR3 protein. D genes are given only for firm matches. A clone size is listed for some rows: how often the clone was seen (once, few, many), or a class if it is expanded.

J: TRBJ2-5
V: TRBV28
size: .
D: TRBD2
DNA: TGTGCCAGCACAAAGGACGGGGGGGAGACCCAGTACTTC
CDR3: CASTKDGGETQYF

J: TRBJ2-1
V: TRBV9
size: .
D: TRBD2
DNA: TGTGCCGGCAGCCCCCGACTAGCGGGAGTAGGTTCCTACAATGAGCAGTTCTTC
CDR3: CAGSPRLAGVGSYNEQFF

J: TRBJ2-5
V: TRBV5-1
size: few
D: TRBD2
DNA: TGCGCCAGCAGCTTGGAGGCAGGGACTAGCGGGAGTGTGTGGGAGACCCAGTACTTC
CDR3: CASSLEAGTSGSVWETQYF

J: TRBJ2-3
V: TRBV11-2
size: .
D: TRBD2
DNA: TGTGCCAGCAGCGCCCCGGGCGTGGGACTACATCACACAGATACGCAGTATTTT
CDR3: CASSAPGVGLHHTDTQYF

J: TRBJ2-4
V: TRBV29-1
size: .
D: TRBD1
DNA: TGCAGCGTTGAAGACACAGGGGTGGGAAACATTCAGTACTTC
CDR3: CSVEDTGVGNIQYF

J: TRBJ2-1
V: TRBV29-1
size: .
D: TRBD2
DNA: TGCAGCGTTGAAGGATCGGGCGGGAGGGGCCGAGGGCGCCCCTACAATGAGCAGTTCTTC
CDR3: CSVEGSGGRGRGRPYNEQFF

J: TRBJ2-7
V: TRBV19
size: .
D: .
DNA: TGTGCCAGTAGTGGCCGACAGCTCACTTACAGCTCCTACGAGCAGTACTTC
CDR3: CASSGRQLTYSSYEQYF

J: TRBJ2-4
V: TRBV18
size: .
D: .
DNA: TGTGCCAGCTCACCCCTGGATAGGATGAACATTCAGTACTTC
CDR3: CASSPLDRMNIQYF

J: TRBJ2-7
V: TRBV20-1
size: few
D: .
DNA: TGCAGTGCTAGGGGCCAGATTAAACCCTACGAGCAGTACTTC
CDR3: CSARGQIKPYEQYF

J: TRBJ2-1
V: TRBV20-1
size: few
D: TRBD1
DNA: TGCAGTGCTCCCCGGGACAGCCTCTACAATGAGCAGTTCTTC
CDR3: CSAPRDSLYNEQFF

J: TRBJ2-1
V: TRBV12-3/TRBV12-4
size: .
D: TRBD2
DNA: TGTGCCAGCAGTGGACGGCTAGCGGGACCCTACAATGAGCAGTTCTTC
CDR3: CASSGRLAGPYNEQFF

J: TRBJ2-1
V: TRBV29-1
size: .
D: TRBD1
DNA: TGCAGCGTTCCGACAGGGGTCTACTCCTACAATGAGCAGTTCTTC
CDR3: CSVPTGVYSYNEQFF

J: TRBJ2-1
V: TRBV25-1
size: many
D: TRBD2
DNA: TGTGCCAGGGCGGGAGGGCCGCACTCCTACAATGAGCAGTTCTTC
CDR3: CARAGGPHSYNEQFF

J: TRBJ2-3
V: TRBV27
size: few
D: .
DNA: TGTGCCAGCAGTTTATCCGCCCTTCATGCAGATACGCAGTATTTT
CDR3: CASSLSALHADTQYF

J: TRBJ2-1
V: TRBV9
size: .
D: .
DNA: TGTGCCAGCAGCGGTCCTGACATAAGCAATGAGCAGTTCTTC
CDR3: CASSGPDISNEQFF

J: TRBJ2-7
V: TRBV7-2
size: few
D: .
DNA: TGTGCCAGCAGCAGACAAACAGGGTCCTACGAGCAGTACTTC
CDR3: CASSRQTGSYEQYF

J: TRBJ2-7
V: TRBV28
size: .
D: .
DNA: TGTGCCAGCTGGGGCGTCCCTTCCTACGAGCAGTACTTC
CDR3: CASWGVPSYEQYF

J: TRBJ2-4
V: TRBV4-3
size: .
D: .
DNA: TGCGCCAGCAGCCAGGGGACGTCCGTACTCCAAAACATTCAGTACTTC
CDR3: CASSQGTSVLQNIQYF

J: TRBJ2-5
V: TRBV12-3/TRBV12-4
size: .
D: TRBD1
DNA: TGTGCCAGCAGTACAGGACAGGGCAACCTAAACGGGATGGGAGAGACCCAGTACTTC
CDR3: CASSTGQGNLNGMGETQYF

J: TRBJ2-3
V: TRBV5-6
size: many
D: TRBD2
DNA: TGTGCCAGCAGCTTGGAAGGTCTAGCGGGAGGGCCAGTCCCAGATACGCAGTATTTT
CDR3: CASSLEGLAGGPVPDTQYF

J: TRBJ2-4
V: TRBV20-1
size: few
D: TRBD2
DNA: TGCAGTGCTCCCAGACTAGCGGGGGGGCGAGACATTCAGTACTTC
CDR3: CSAPRLAGGRDIQYF

J: TRBJ2-3
V: TRBV9
size: many
D: TRBD2
DNA: TGTGCCAGCAGCGTAGGAGCGGGAGTGGGCACAGATACGCAGTATTTT
CDR3: CASSVGAGVGTDTQYF

J: TRBJ2-7
V: TRBV20-1
size: few
D: .
DNA: TGCAGTGCTACGCTGTCCTACGAGCAGTACTTC
CDR3: CSATLSYEQYF

J: TRBJ1-6
V: TRBV15
size: few
D: .
DNA: TGTGCCACCAGCTCGCAGGGATTCGCCTATAATTCACCCCTCCACTTT
CDR3: CATSSQGFAYNSPLHF

J: TRBJ2-1
V: TRBV24-1
size: many
D: .
DNA: TGTGCCACCAGTGATCCGGGGAGCTCCTACAATGAGCAGTTCTTC
CDR3: CATSDPGSSYNEQFF

J: TRBJ2-1
V: TRBV20-1
size: many
D: .
DNA: TGCAGTGCTAGAGCAACAGGGCTCGGGGTGCAGTTCTTC
CDR3: CSARATGLGVQFF

J: TRBJ1-3
V: TRBV19
size: .
D: .
DNA: TGTGCCAGTGCAGGGTCGTCTGGAAACACCATATATTTT
CDR3: CASAGSSGNTIYF

J: TRBJ2-7
V: TRBV12-3/TRBV12-4
size: few
D: TRBD1
DNA: TGTGCCAGCAGTTACGGGACAGGGTCTTCCTACGAGCAGTACTTC
CDR3: CASSYGTGSSYEQYF

J: TRBJ2-2
V: TRBV29-1
size: many
D: .
DNA: TGCAGCGTTAAGCCCACGAGGGGCGGGGAGCTGTTTTTT
CDR3: CSVKPTRGGELFF

J: TRBJ2-5
V: TRBV3-1
size: .
D: TRBD2
DNA: TGTGCCAGCAGCGGAATCGAGCGGGAGAGGAGCGAGACCCAGTACTTC
CDR3: CASSGIERERSETQYF

J: TRBJ2-7
V: TRBV4-3
size: .
D: TRBD2
DNA: TGCGCCAGCAGCCAAGCTATAACTAGCGGTTCCTACGAGCAGTACTTC
CDR3: CASSQAITSGSYEQYF

J: TRBJ1-6
V: TRBV5-1
size: .
D: TRBD1
DNA: TGCGCCAGCAGCGGGACCGTGTCAGGGGGTTTAAATTCACCCCTCCACTTT
CDR3: CASSGTVSGGLNSPLHF

J: TRBJ2-6
V: TRBV5-1
size: .
D: TRBD1
DNA: TGCGCCAGCAGCTTCGGGACAGGGGAAACTGGGGCCAACGTCCTGACTTTC
CDR3: CASSFGTGETGANVLTF

J: TRBJ2-3
V: TRBV7-2
size: few
D: .
DNA: TGTGCCAGCAGCTTAATGAGGAGCGGTAGCACAGATACGCAGTATTTT
CDR3: CASSLMRSGSTDTQYF

J: TRBJ2-2
V: TRBV12-5
size: .
D: TRBD1
DNA: TGTGCTAGTGGTTTGACCCGGGACAGGGAGCGCACCGGGGAGCTGTTTTTT
CDR3: CASGLTRDRERTGELFF

J: TRBJ2-2
V: TRBV20-1
size: few
D: TRBD2
DNA: TGCAGTGCCATACTAGCGGGAGCCGGGGAGCTGTTTTTT
CDR3: CSAILAGAGELFF

J: TRBJ1-1
V: TRBV29-1
size: few
D: .
DNA: TGCAGCGATAGCAGGGGAAATGCGAACACTGAAGCTTTCTTT
CDR3: CSDSRGNANTEAFF

J: TRBJ2-4
V: TRBV10-2
size: .
D: TRBD1
DNA: TGCGCCATCCCGAAAGTTACAGGGGGCGAGGGCAAAAACATTCAGTACTTC
CDR3: CAIPKVTGGEGKNIQYF

J: TRBJ2-7
V: TRBV7-3
size: many
D: .
DNA: TGTGCCAGCAGCTTGACCCCCCAGGCACCCTACGAGCAGTACTTC
CDR3: CASSLTPQAPYEQYF

J: TRBJ1-1
V: TRBV5-1
size: .
D: .
DNA: TGCGCCAGCAGCCTAACAGGGTCCCCTGAAGCTTTCTTT
CDR3: CASSLTGSPEAFF

J: TRBJ2-1
V: TRBV12-3/TRBV12-4
size: few
D: TRBD2
DNA: TGTGCCAGCCCCCCCGGGACTAGCGGGAGGGATGAGCAGTTCTTC
CDR3: CASPPGTSGRDEQFF

J: TRBJ2-1
V: TRBV9
size: many
D: .
DNA: TGTGCCAGCAGCGTAGAGGACAGCCCGTACAATGAGCAGTTCTTC
CDR3: CASSVEDSPYNEQFF

J: TRBJ2-7
V: TRBV4-2
size: .
D: TRBD2
DNA: TGTGCCAGCAGCCAAGAAGCACAGACGTCCAGCGGGACCTACTCCTACGAGCAGTACTTC
CDR3: CASSQEAQTSSGTYSYEQYF

J: TRBJ2-5
V: TRBV5-1
size: few
D: .
DNA: TGCGCCAGCAGCTTGGCTGGCAGGACCAGCGAGACCCAGTACTTC
CDR3: CASSLAGRTSETQYF

J: TRBJ2-1
V: TRBV15
size: few
D: .
DNA: TGTGCCACCAGCAGAGATTCAATGCCGTTTCCAATAGCCTACAATGAGCAGTTCTTC
CDR3: CATSRDSMPFPIAYNEQFF

J: TRBJ2-3
V: TRBV6-5
size: few
D: .
DNA: TGTGCCAGCAGTTACCACTACACAGATACGCAGTATTTT
CDR3: CASSYHYTDTQYF

J: TRBJ2-5
V: TRBV12-3/TRBV12-4
size: few
D: TRBD2
DNA: TGTGCCAGCAGTTTTAGGACTAGCGGGAGTCCCCAAGAGACCCAGTACTTC
CDR3: CASSFRTSGSPQETQYF

J: TRBJ2-7
V: TRBV28
size: many
D: .
DNA: TGTGCCAGCGAAAACACCCGGACGGAAGCCTACGAGCAGTACTTC
CDR3: CASENTRTEAYEQYF

J: TRBJ2-5
V: TRBV25-1
size: few
D: .
DNA: TGTGCCAGCAGTGAATACTGGGGGAGGACCGAGACCCAGTACTTC
CDR3: CASSEYWGRTETQYF

J: TRBJ2-7
V: TRBV28
size: .
D: .
DNA: TGTGCCAGCAGTTTATTGGGGTCTCGCTACGAGCAGTACTTC
CDR3: CASSLLGSRYEQYF

J: TRBJ2-2
V: TRBV4-3
size: few
D: TRBD2
DNA: TGCGCCAGCAGCCAAGGGTGGACTAGCGGGAACACCGGGGAGCTGTTTTTT
CDR3: CASSQGWTSGNTGELFF

J: TRBJ2-7
V: TRBV12-3/TRBV12-4
size: few
D: TRBD1
DNA: TGTGCCAGCAGCAAGACAGGGGGGAGGAACGAGCAGTACTTC
CDR3: CASSKTGGRNEQYF

J: TRBJ2-7
V: TRBV7-2
size: .
D: .
DNA: TGTGCCAGCAGCTGGGCTCATCTAAGCTCCTACGAGCAGTACTTC
CDR3: CASSWAHLSSYEQYF

J: TRBJ2-4
V: TRBV29-1
size: few
D: TRBD1
DNA: TGCAGCGTTCAACAGGGGGGAAACATTCAGTACTTC
CDR3: CSVQQGGNIQYF

J: TRBJ2-1
V: TRBV10-3
size: .
D: .
DNA: TGTGCCATCCGCCGGGGGAGTGGGTCCTACAATGAGCAGTTCTTC
CDR3: CAIRRGSGSYNEQFF